The following is a T cell receptor (beta chain) sequence with its context. Its antigen is unidentified. The data are from a study of T cell responses to AZD1222 COVID-19 vaccine. Findings and caveats of the study: Donors were chiefly white British, with a greater number of females, and clonal diversity was perhaps underestimated. Baseline antibody screening turned up just five to seven seropositive AZD1222 recipients.

This CDR3 is built from 13 residues. Trimming shortened V by 3 bases and J by 5 bases, and 7 bases separated the two germline ends. CDR1 is MNHNS, CDR2 SASEGT, per germline. TCRdb's table, derived via immunoSEQ multiplex PCR, lists solely in-frame clones and lacks some. The sample contains 95,000 to 100,000 clones, 86% of which appear only once. The sequencing used peripheral blood, collected on day 0 of AZD1222 vaccination. This clonotype was obtained from an adult in good health. The chain carries TRBV6-1 and TRBJ1-4; D is unclear. The CDR3 here is CASSDRPNEKLFF. DNA for the CDR3: TGTGCCAGCAGTGACAGGCCGAATGAAAAACTGTTTTTT.